The T cell receptor beta chain under discussion was sequenced for a study of STAT5B mutations in CD4+ large granular lymphocyte leukemia. Study-wide findings and caveats: Approximately 25% of private leukemic clonotypes occurred rarely in other patients' non-leukemic repertoires. Patient CD4-sorted repertoires looked more clonal than healthy CD4+ repertoires, even without putative leukemic clones. 8/27 top patient clones versus 2/35 control clones were TRBV06-family.

Looked up from germline, CDR1 is MRHNA and CDR2 is SNTAGT. Trimming took 6 bases from V and 6 from J; bases not matched to a gene: 8. The CDR3 covers 14 residues. Worth noting for this clone: Its antigen is still unknown.

Repertoires were generated with immunoSEQ multiplex PCR, while TCRdb's copy carries only in-frame clones and drops some. The sample includes over 25,000 clones, around 81% of them seen just once. The TCR sequence derives from a human donor in good health. The specimen sequenced was CD4+ T cells from blood buffy coats. This sequence joins TRBV6-4 and TRBJ1-5; 7 bases are a match to TRBD1. This CDR3 reads CASRPDRDFQPQHF. The CDR3 nucleotides are TGTGCCAGCAGGCCCGACAGGGACTTTCAGCCCCAGCATTTT.